This TCR beta chain was profiled in a study of cytomegalovirus exposure and HLA in healthy donors. The germline V gene has CDR1 SNHLY and CDR2 FYNNEI. Trimming stripped 7 bases from V and 6 bases from J, with 13 bases between. CDR3 length equals 13 residues. PCR employed 60 Vbeta and 13 Jbeta primers. Profiled with immunoSEQ multiplex PCR; TCRdb holds only in-frame clones, not every one. The repertoire holds approximately 70,000 clones, about 74% seen once, with around 10% in the top ten. This clonotype was obtained from a woman aged 60-75 years in good health and CMV-seropositive. This rearrangement joins TRBV2 to TRBJ2-1, with TRBD1 as a possible D gene (6 bases). Sequenced material: PBMCs. In DNA, the CDR3 is TGTGCCAGCAAAACGACAGGCCCCAATGAGCAGTTCTTC. Translating it yields CASKTTGPNEQFF.